This T cell receptor beta chain was retrieved from a study of blood T cell repertoires in COVID-19. Study-level information: Samples came from the United States, Italy and Spain, spanning acute and convalescent COVID-19.

In its sample, this clone was seen a few times. How the authors handled the data: Amplification of reference gene primers was used by the study to estimate nucleated cell counts. Sequencing used immunoSEQ multiplex PCR; TCRdb keeps in-frame clones, though not all of them. The DNA gave D and trimming, while V, J and clone size come from that table. This sample has roughly 250,000 clones, with 70% to 90% found just once. This TCR was sampled from a woman aged 35 to 49 with acute COVID-19. The sequencing input was PBMCs or T cells enriched from blood (not recorded which).

CDR3 coding DNA: TGTGCCAGCCGAGGGGGAAACAATCAGCCCCAGCATTTT. Its translation is CASRGGNNQPQHF. V is TRBV6-5 and J is TRBJ1-5, with D possibly being TRBD1 (6 bases). Per germline, CDR1 MNHEY and CDR2 SVGAGI. This CDR3 is built from 13 residues. Trimming cost V 8 bases and J 3 bases, with 11 bases left between them.